The rows below give T cell receptor beta chains drawn from one sample of a study of graft-versus-host responses after intestinal transplantation. Method: immunoSEQ multiplex PCR; TCRdb's copy keeps in-frame clones and lacks some. This sample has around 100,000 clones; approximately 93% occur once, and the top ten carry under 1.5%. These receptors have no known antigen. Material: unstimulated CD8+ T cells sorted from spleen or lymph node cells, obtained before transplant. All receptors derive from a human donor who was the organ donor for an intestinal transplant. CDR3s include the opening cysteine and the closing phenylalanine or tryptophan. Fields, in order: V gene, D gene, J gene, clone size, CDR3 protein, CDR3 DNA. D genes are given only for firm matches. Only some rows state a clone size, as once, few, many or a class for expanded clones.

TRBV11-2	NA	TRBJ2-1	NA	CASGAMNEQFF	TGTGCCAGCGGAGCGATGAATGAGCAGTTCTTC
TRBV6-5	TRBD2	TRBJ2-3	once	CASSPISGSPDTQYF	TGTGCCAGCAGTCCGATTAGCGGGAGTCCAGATACGCAGTATTTT
TRBV27	NA	TRBJ1-5	once	CASSFYQGSQPQHF	TGTGCCAGCAGTTTCTACCAGGGGAGTCAGCCCCAGCATTTT
TRBV4-1	NA	TRBJ1-1	NA	CASSQPNTEAFF	TGCGCCAGCAGCCAACCTAACACTGAAGCTTTCTTT
TRBV7-3	NA	TRBJ2-3	NA	CASSLAQGHTDTQYF	TGTGCCAGCAGCTTAGCCCAGGGGCACACAGATACGCAGTATTTT
TRBV4-1	NA	TRBJ2-1	NA	CASSPGTSYNEQFF	TGCGCCAGCAGCCCGGGGACCTCCTACAATGAGCAGTTCTTC
TRBV5-1	TRBD2	TRBJ2-1	NA	CASSAPTSGVYNEQFF	TGCGCCAGCAGCGCTCCGACTAGCGGAGTTTACAATGAGCAGTTCTTC
TRBV28	TRBD1	TRBJ2-3	NA	CASRSTGGADTQYF	TGTGCCAGCAGGTCGACAGGGGGCGCAGATACGCAGTATTTT
TRBV2	TRBD1	TRBJ2-7	NA	CASSEAPGGRNEQYF	TGTGCCAGCAGTGAAGCGCCAGGGGGCAGGAACGAGCAGTACTTC
TRBV5-5	NA	TRBJ2-6	NA	CASSSGAVGANVLTF	TGTGCCAGCAGCTCGGGGGCGGTTGGGGCCAACGTCCTGACTTTC
TRBV10-3	TRBD2	TRBJ2-1	once	CAIGTSGSNEQFF	TGTGCCATCGGGACTAGCGGGAGCAATGAGCAGTTCTTC
TRBV5-1	TRBD1	TRBJ1-2	NA	CASSARGPNYGYTF	TGCGCCAGCAGCGCCAGGGGGCCGAACTATGGCTACACCTTC
TRBV5-5	TRBD1	TRBJ2-5	NA	CASSLAQGRETQYF	TGTGCCAGCAGCTTGGCACAGGGGCGCGAGACCCAGTACTTC
TRBV27	NA	TRBJ1-2	NA	CASSFKLIGGRSYGYTF	TGTGCCAGCAGTTTTAAATTAATAGGGGGGCGATCCTATGGCTACACCTTC
TRBV27	TRBD1	TRBJ2-7	NA	CASSWHRGGLEQYF	TGTGCCAGCAGCTGGCACAGGGGTGGTCTCGAGCAGTACTTC
TRBV11-2	TRBD2	TRBJ2-7	NA	CASSVGLVSYEQYF	TGTGCCAGCAGCGTCGGACTAGTCTCCTACGAGCAGTACTTC
TRBV5-4	NA	TRBJ2-1	NA	CASSTWEGDNEQFF	TGTGCCAGCAGTACCTGGGAGGGGGACAATGAGCAGTTCTTC
TRBV6-1	TRBD2	TRBJ2-7	NA	CASSEPLIRTSGDSYEQYF	TGTGCCAGCAGTGAACCACTAATCCGGACTAGCGGGGATTCCTACGAGCAGTACTTC